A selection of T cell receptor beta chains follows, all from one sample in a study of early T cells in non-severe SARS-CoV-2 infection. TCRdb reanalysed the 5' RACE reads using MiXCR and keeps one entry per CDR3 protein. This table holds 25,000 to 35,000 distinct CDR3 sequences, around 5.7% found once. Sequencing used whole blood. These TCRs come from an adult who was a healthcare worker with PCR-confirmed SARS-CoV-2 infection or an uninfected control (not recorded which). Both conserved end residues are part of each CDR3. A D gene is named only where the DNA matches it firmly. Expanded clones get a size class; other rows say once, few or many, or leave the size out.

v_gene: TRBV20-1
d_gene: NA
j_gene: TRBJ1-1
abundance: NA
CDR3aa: CSARAQRATRTEAFF
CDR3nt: TGCAGTGCTAGAGCCCAGAGGGCCACGCGGACTGAAGCTTTCTTT

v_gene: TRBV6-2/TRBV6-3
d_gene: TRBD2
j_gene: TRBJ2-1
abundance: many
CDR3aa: CASSYEAGGAYNEQFF
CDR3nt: TGTGCCAGCAGTTACGAGGCGGGAGGGGCATACAATGAGCAGTTCTTC

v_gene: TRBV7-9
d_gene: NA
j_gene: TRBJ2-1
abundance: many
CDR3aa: CASHRDHYDNEQFF
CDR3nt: TGTGCCAGCCACCGGGACCACTATGACAATGAGCAGTTCTTC

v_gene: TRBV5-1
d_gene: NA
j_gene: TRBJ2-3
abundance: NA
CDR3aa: CASSWRPGSTDTQYF
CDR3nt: TGCGCCAGCAGCTGGAGACCGGGGAGCACAGATACGCAGTATTTT

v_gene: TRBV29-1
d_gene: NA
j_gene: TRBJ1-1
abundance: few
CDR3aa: CSVLAANTEAFF
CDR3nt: TGCAGCGTCCTCGCGGCAAACACTGAAGCTTTCTTT

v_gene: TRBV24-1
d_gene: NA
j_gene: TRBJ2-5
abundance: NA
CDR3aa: CATSRSPSQETQYF
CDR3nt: TGTGCCACCAGTCGGTCGCCTTCGCAAGAGACCCAGTACTTC

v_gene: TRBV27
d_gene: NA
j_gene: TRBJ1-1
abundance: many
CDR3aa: CASSSFRVNTEAFF
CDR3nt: TGTGCCAGCAGTAGTTTCAGAGTGAACACTGAAGCTTTCTTT

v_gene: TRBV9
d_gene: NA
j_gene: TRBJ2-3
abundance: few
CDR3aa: CASGGVGTDTQYF
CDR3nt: TGTGCCAGCGGTGGGGTAGGAACTGATACGCAGTATTTT

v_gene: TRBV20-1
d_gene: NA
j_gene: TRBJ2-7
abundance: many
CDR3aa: CSARTSRGYYEQYF
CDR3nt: TGCAGTGCCAGAACTAGCAGAGGGTACTACGAGCAGTACTTC

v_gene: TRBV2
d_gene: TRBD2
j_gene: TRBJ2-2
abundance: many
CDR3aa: CASSESPASGRFTGELFF
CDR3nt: TGTGCCAGCAGTGAAAGTCCGGCTAGCGGGAGATTCACCGGGGAGCTGTTTTTT

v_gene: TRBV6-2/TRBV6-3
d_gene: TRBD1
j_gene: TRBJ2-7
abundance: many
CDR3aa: CASTSGDSSDEQYF
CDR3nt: TGTGCCAGCACCTCTGGGGACAGCTCCGACGAGCAGTACTTC

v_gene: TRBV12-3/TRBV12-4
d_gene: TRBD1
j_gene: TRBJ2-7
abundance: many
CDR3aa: CASSRDSSYEQYF
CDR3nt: TGTGCCAGCAGCCGGGACAGCTCCTACGAGCAGTACTTC

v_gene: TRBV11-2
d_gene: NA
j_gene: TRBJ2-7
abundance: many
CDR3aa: CASSSVRHYEQYF
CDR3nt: TGTGCCAGCAGCTCGGTCAGACACTACGAGCAGTACTTC

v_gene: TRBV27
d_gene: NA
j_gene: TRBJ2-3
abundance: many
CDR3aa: CASSSLDTQYF
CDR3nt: TGTGCCAGCAGTTCTCTAGATACGCAGTATTTT

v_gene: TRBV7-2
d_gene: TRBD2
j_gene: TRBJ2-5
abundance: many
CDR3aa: CASSGKGLAGGAETQYF
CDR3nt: TGTGCCAGCAGCGGCAAGGGACTAGCGGGAGGAGCAGAGACCCAGTACTTC

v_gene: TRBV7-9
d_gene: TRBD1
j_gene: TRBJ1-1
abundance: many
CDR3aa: CASSSIERTGEAFF
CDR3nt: TGTGCCAGCAGCTCGATTGAGCGGACAGGAGAAGCTTTCTTT

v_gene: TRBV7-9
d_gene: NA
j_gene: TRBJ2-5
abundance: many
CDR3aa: CASSLKGSGTKTQYF
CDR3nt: TGTGCCAGCAGCTTAAAGGGGAGTGGCACAAAGACCCAGTACTTC

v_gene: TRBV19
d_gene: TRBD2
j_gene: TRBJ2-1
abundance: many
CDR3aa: CASSMGLAGEQFF
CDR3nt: TGTGCCAGTAGTATGGGACTAGCGGGTGAGCAGTTCTTC

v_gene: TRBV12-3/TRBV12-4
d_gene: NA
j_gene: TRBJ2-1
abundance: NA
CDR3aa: CASSSLRNEQFF
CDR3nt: TGTGCCAGCAGTTCGCTAAGGAATGAGCAGTTCTTC

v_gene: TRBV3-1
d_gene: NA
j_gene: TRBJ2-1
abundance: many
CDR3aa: CASNPGADQNYNEQFF
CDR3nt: TGTGCCAGCAACCCCGGAGCGGACCAGAACTACAATGAGCAGTTCTTC

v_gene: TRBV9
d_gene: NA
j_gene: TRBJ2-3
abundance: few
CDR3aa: CASSVGDTDTQYF
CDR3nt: TGTGCCAGCAGCGTAGGGGACACAGATACGCAGTATTTT

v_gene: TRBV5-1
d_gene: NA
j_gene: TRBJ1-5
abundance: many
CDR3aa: CASSLDSYQPQHF
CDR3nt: TGCGCCAGCAGCTTGGACAGTTATCAGCCCCAGCATTTT

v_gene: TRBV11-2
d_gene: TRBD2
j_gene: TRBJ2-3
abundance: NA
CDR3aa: CASSLGLAVPGDTQYF
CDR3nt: TGTGCCAGCAGCTTAGGACTAGCGGTGCCCGGGGATACGCAGTATTTT

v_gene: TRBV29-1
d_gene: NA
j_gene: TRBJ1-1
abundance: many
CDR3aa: CSVDELGNTEAFF
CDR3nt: TGCAGCGTTGATGAGTTAGGGAACACTGAAGCTTTCTTT

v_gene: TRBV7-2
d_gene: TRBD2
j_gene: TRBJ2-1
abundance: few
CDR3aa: CASSLAASGTYNEQFF
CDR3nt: TGTGCCAGCAGCTTAGCGGCTAGCGGGACCTACAATGAGCAGTTCTTC

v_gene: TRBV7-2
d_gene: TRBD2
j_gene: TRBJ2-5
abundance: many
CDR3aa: CASSLGQVGGETQYF
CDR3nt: TGTGCCAGCAGCTTAGGGCAGGTGGGAGGGGAGACCCAGTACTTC